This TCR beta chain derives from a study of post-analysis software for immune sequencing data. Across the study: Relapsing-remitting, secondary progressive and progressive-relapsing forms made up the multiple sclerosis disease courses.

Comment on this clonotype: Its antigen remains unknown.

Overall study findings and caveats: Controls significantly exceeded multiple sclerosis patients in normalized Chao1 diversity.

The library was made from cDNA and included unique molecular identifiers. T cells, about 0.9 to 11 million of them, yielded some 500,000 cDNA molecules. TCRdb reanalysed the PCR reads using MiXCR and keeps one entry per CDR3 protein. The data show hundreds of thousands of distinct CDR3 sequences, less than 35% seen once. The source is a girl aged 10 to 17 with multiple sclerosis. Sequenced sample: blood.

CDR3 residues: CSVVWFVGGAVAGIYNEQFF. Here the CDR3 DNA reads TGCAGCGTTGTATGGTTTGTCGGCGGTGCGGTAGCGGGAATCTACAATGAGCAGTTCTTC. This chain links TRBV29-1 with TRBJ2-1, with 8 bases lining up with TRBD2. Trimming took 4 bases from V and 3 from J; bases not matched to a gene: 23. Looked up from germline, CDR1 is SQVTM and CDR2 is ANQGSEA. The CDR3 totals 20 residues.